These 24 T cell receptor beta chains originate from one sample sequenced in a study of CD8+ T cells in alopecia areata. Reverse transcription of extracted RNA yielded cDNA, which provided the sequencing template. TCRdb keeps only in-frame clones here, not all; method: immunoSEQ multiplex PCR. Among 200,000 or so clones listed, roughly 64% were seen once. Treatment of the sample: oral pan-JAK inhibitor, 5-10 mg twice daily. Specimen: CD4+ T cells sorted from blood, collected at week 24, from a patient treated with tofacitinib. Source of these receptors: a human donor with alopecia areata.

This clone was picked up a small number of times. The chain has TRBV20-1 and TRBJ2-3; 8 bases match TRBD2. The germline V gene has CDR1 DFQATT and CDR2 SNEGSKA (reference sequence). Trimming took 6 bases from V and 9 from J; bases not matched to a gene: 5. The CDR3 spans 11 residues. The CDR3 bases are TGCAGTGCGGCCGGGACTAGGACGCAGTATTTT. The encoded protein is CSAAGTRTQYF.

This chain joins TRBV19 and TRBJ2-3, with a tentative D call TRBD2 (5 bases). Trimming shortened V by 5 bases and J by 0 bases, and 18 bases separated the two germline ends. This CDR3 has 17 amino acids. Germline V lookup: CDR1 LNHDA, CDR2 SQIVND (reference sequence). The chain's CDR3 is CASSGGRSGRSTDTQYF. The CDR3, as DNA: TGTGCCAGTAGTGGAGGCAGGTCGGGGAGAAGCACAGATACGCAGTATTTT.

The V gene is TRBV9, the J gene TRBJ2-7; 8 bases fit TRBD2. J was trimmed by 6 bases and V by 3 bases; bases with no gene match: 8. Germline V gives CDR1 SGDLS, CDR2 YYNGEE. The CDR3 totals 14 residues. CDR3 coding DNA: TGTGCCAGCAGCGGCAGCGGGAGCGCACCCGAGCAGTACTTC. Encoded protein: CASSGSGSAPEQYF.

This clone was seen just once. This chain joins TRBV29-1 and TRBJ1-1; maybe TRBD1 (6 bases). V dropped 7 bases and J dropped 0 bases, with 12 bases sitting between them. There are 13 residues in the CDR3. Germline V gene lookup returns CDR1 SQVTM and CDR2 ANQGSEA. CDR3 DNA sequence: TGCAGCGCCCGACAGGAAATGAACACTGAAGCTTTCTTT. Its translation: CSARQEMNTEAFF.

The chain is built from TRBV29-1 and TRBJ2-3; 8 nucleotides match TRBD1. Germline trimming cut 3 bases from V and 4 bases from J; bases unmatched to any gene: 9. Germline lookup yields CDR1 SQVTM and CDR2 ANQGSEA. The CDR3 loop spans 15 amino acids. The CDR3 DNA follows: TGCAGCGTTGAGGACAGGGTCGGGTTCGCAGATACGCAGTATTTT. Amino acid sequence: CSVEDRVGFADTQYF.

The rearrangement uses TRBV18 and TRBJ2-7; the D is unclear. This CDR3 has 15 residues. V was shortened by 2 bases and J by 0 bases, with 11 bases between the two germline ends. Germline V gene sequence: CDR1 KGHSH, CDR2 LQKENI. CDR3 sequence: CASSPISRSSYEQYF. CDR3 bases: TGTGCCAGCTCACCAATAAGTCGGTCCTCCTACGAGCAGTACTTC. Full variable domain (outside the CDR3, taken from reference TRBV18 and TRBJ2-7): NAGVMQNPRHLVRRRGQEARLRCSPMKGHSHVYWYRQLPEEGLKFMVYLQKENIIDESGMPKERFSAEFPKEGPSILRIQQVVRGDSAAYFCASSPISRSSYEQYFGPGTRLTVT.

This clone was seen repeatedly, ten times or more. The V and J genes are TRBV7-2 and TRBJ1-5; 8 positions agree with TRBD1. J gave up 6 bases and V 4 bases, and 8 bases lay outside the gene matches. The CDR3 is made up of 15 amino acids. Germline lookup yields CDR1 SGHTA and CDR2 FQGNSA. The CDR3 protein is CASSSADRAGQPQHF. In nucleotides, the CDR3 is TGTGCCAGCAGCTCGGCGGACAGGGCGGGTCAGCCCCAGCATTTT.

V is TRBV2 and J is TRBJ2-1; D may be TRBD1 (6 bases). The CDR3 has 16 amino acids. Trimming cost V 6 bases and J 2 bases, with 17 bases left between them. In germline, CDR1 is SNHLY, CDR2 FYNNEI. In DNA form, the CDR3 reads TGTGCCAGCAGCAGATCCCCCGGGACAACCTACAATGAGCAGTTCTTC. Translated: CASSRSPGTTYNEQFF.

The V call is TRBV18, the J call TRBJ2-7, with TRBD1 matching over 7 bases. The CDR3 totals 14 residues. The germline gives CDR1 KGHSH, CDR2 LQKENI. J gave up 2 bases and V 4 bases, and 5 bases lay outside the gene matches. CDR3 coding DNA: TGTGCCAGCTCACAAGGACAGGAGACCTACGAGCAGTACTTC. This translates into CASSQGQETYEQYF.

This clone has more than one count but fewer than ten. This chain uses TRBV14 with TRBJ2-5; weak D call: TRBD1 (6 bases). Trimming stripped 5 bases from V and 3 bases from J, with 16 bases between. The CDR3 consists of 15 residues. Germline assignment: CDR1 SGHDN and CDR2 FVKESK. The DNA for the CDR3 is TGTGCCAGCAGCGACGACAGGCCCCAGGAAGAGACCCAGTACTTC. Protein: CASSDDRPQEETQYF.

J is TRBJ1-4 and V is TRBV30, with D possibly TRBD1 on 5 matching bases. Trimming took off 8 bases at V and 4 bases at J, with 14 bases between the two ends. The CDR3 consists of 13 residues. CDR1 is GTSNPN, CDR2 SVGIG, per germline (reference sequence). The CDR3 coding sequence is TGTGCCCGTAAAGACCAGGGTAATGAAAAACTGTTTTTT. Translation: CARKDQGNEKLFF.

The chain joins TRBV5-1 to TRBJ2-2, with D uncertain. Germline V CDR1 and CDR2: SGHRS, YFSETQ. The CDR3 has 14 amino acids. V shed 6 bases and J shed 7 bases, with 16 bases lying between them. In DNA form, the CDR3 reads TGCGCCAGCACCCAGGACCCGACCCGCGGGGAGCTGTTTTTT. Translation: CASTQDPTRGELFF. The whole variable domain, filled in from reference TRBV5-1 and TRBJ2-2, reads KAGVTQTPRYLIKTRGQQVTLSCSPISGHRSVSWYQQTPGQGLQFLFEYFSETQRNKGNFPGRFSGRQFSNSRSEMNVSTLELGDSALYLCASTQDPTRGELFFGEGSRLTVL.

The chain is built from TRBV6-5 and TRBJ2-7, with 7 positions matching TRBD1. The CDR3 length is 13 residues. CDR1 MNHEY and CDR2 SVGAGI come from the germline V gene. With V trimmed by 3 bases and J by 4 bases, 3 bases remained unmatched. CDR3: CASSYTGEYEQYF. The CDR3 DNA reads TGTGCCAGCAGTTATACAGGGGAGTACGAGCAGTACTTC.

The chain uses TRBV5-6 and TRBJ2-7, with 11 positions matching TRBD2. This CDR3 region has 15 residues. Germline V lookup: CDR1 SGHDT, CDR2 YYEEEE. Germline trimming cut 1 base from V and 3 bases from J; bases unmatched to any gene: 3. The CDR3, as DNA: TGTGCCAGCAGCTTGAGGGGGACTAGCGGCTACGAGCAGTACTTC. It encodes CASSLRGTSGYEQYF.

This clone was counted a few times. V and J are TRBV5-1 and TRBJ1-4; TRBD1 aligns across 9 bases. The CDR3 spans 15 residues. Trimming took 3 bases from V and 8 from J; bases not matched to a gene: 8. From germline, CDR1 is SGHRS and CDR2 YFSETQ. The CDR3 DNA reads TGCGCCAGCAGCTGGACAGGGGCGGATAAGGAAAAACTGTTTTTT. This sequence encodes CASSWTGADKEKLFF.

This clone was counted many times. The chain recombines TRBV4-3 with TRBJ2-7; no reliable D call. V lost 1 base, J lost 7 bases, and 8 bases lay in between. The germline gives CDR1 LGHNA, CDR2 YSLEER. The CDR3 extends over 12 amino acids. This CDR3 is CASSQGIGEQYF. The DNA for the CDR3 is TGCGCCAGCAGCCAAGGGATCGGGGAGCAGTACTTC.

The V and J genes are TRBV30 and TRBJ1-1, with 7 positions matching TRBD1. CDR1 and CDR2 from the germline V gene are GTSNPN and SVGIG (reference sequence). V lost 0 bases and J lost 3; bases outside the gene matches: 7. The CDR3 spans 15 residues. CDR3 residues: CAWSVLQGWDTEAFF. The CDR3 coding sequence is TGTGCCTGGAGTGTCCTACAGGGGTGGGACACTGAAGCTTTCTTT.

CDR3 amino acids: CASSQDLRDRAHEQFF. CDR3 DNA: TGCGCCAGCAGCCAAGATCTGAGAGACAGGGCCCATGAGCAGTTCTTC. The chain couples TRBV4-1 to TRBJ2-1, with TRBD1 identical over 7 bases. The CDR3 has 16 amino acids. V was pared by 0 bases and J by 8 bases, with 10 bases of the junction left unmatched. Germline V lookup: CDR1 MGHRA, CDR2 YSYEKL.

The V call is TRBV23-1, the J call TRBJ1-5, with 9 positions matching TRBD1. TRBV23-1 is sorted into the ORF group, with uncertain function. The CDR3 is 13 residues long. Germline trimming cut 6 bases from V and 4 bases from J; bases unmatched to any gene: 1. CDR3 DNA: TGCGCCAGCAGAGACAGGGGGAATCAGCCCCAGCATTTT. Protein product: CASRDRGNQPQHF.

This clone was seen a handful of times. V usage is TRBV6-5 and J usage is TRBJ2-1; no clear D gene. There are 13 residues in the CDR3. V lost 0 bases and J lost 6, with 6 bases in between. Germline V lookup: CDR1 MNHEY, CDR2 SVGAGI. The DNA of the CDR3 is TGTGCCAGCAGTTACTCTCAGATCAATGAGCAGTTCTTC. The encoded protein is CASSYSQINEQFF.

The chain links TRBV9 to TRBJ1-1; D perhaps matches TRBD1 (5 bases). CDR3 size: 13 residues. Germline V gene lookup returns CDR1 SGDLS and CDR2 YYNGEE. Trimming left V 4 bases short and J 4 bases short, with 11 bases between. CDR3 nucleotides: TGTGCCAGCAGCACGGGACTTAGCACTGAAGCTTTCTTT. It specifies CASSTGLSTEAFF.

This sequence joins TRBV4-2 and TRBJ2-7; D unresolved. The CDR3 contains 13 residues. Per the germline V gene, CDR1 is LGHNA and CDR2 is YNFKEQ. V shed 0 bases and J shed 10 bases, with 13 bases lying between them. The CDR3 sequence is CASSQDGVTRQYF. For the CDR3, the DNA is TGTGCCAGCAGCCAAGATGGGGTCACAAGACAGTACTTC.

The gene calls are TRBV5-1 and TRBJ1-5, with 8 bases lining up with TRBD1. Germline CDR1 and CDR2: SGHRS and YFSETQ. Trimming at V came to 5 bases and at J to 2 bases, leaving 6 bases not matched to a gene. The CDR3 is 15 amino acids. The CDR3 is CASRSDRDGNQPQHF. The DNA for the CDR3 is TGCGCCAGCAGATCGGACAGGGACGGCAATCAGCCCCAGCATTTT.

V and J are TRBV10-3 and TRBJ1-6; maybe TRBD1 (5 bases). The ends were cut back, 4 bases at V and 8 bases at J, with 12 bases in the middle. The germline V gene encodes CDR1 ENHRY and CDR2 SYGVKD. The CDR3 length is 14 residues. The CDR3 loop is CAISGQGLYSPLHF. The CDR3 nucleotides read TGTGCCATCAGTGGGCAGGGTCTTTATTCACCCCTCCACTTT.